These 32 T cell receptor beta chains share one sample of origin, sequenced in a study of shared clonotypes between healthy human individuals. Only CD45RO-negative cells positively selected for CCR7 counted as naive CD8 cells, so terminally differentiated effector memory CD45RA+ cells were excluded. TCRdb's copy holds only in-frame clones and misses some; the assay was immunoSEQ multiplex PCR. This table holds roughly 600,000 clones, 95% to 98% found once. Sequenced material: naive CD8+ T cells sorted from blood. The receptor source for this set is a man aged 25 to 40 in good health.

CDR3 amino acids: CASSGPGQDFFEQYF. In nucleotides, the CDR3 is TGTGCCAGCAGCGGTCCGGGACAGGACTTTTTCGAGCAGTACTTC. The gene calls are TRBV7-9 and TRBJ2-7, with 8 bases aligning to TRBD1. Germline values: CDR1 SEHNR, CDR2 FQNEAQ (reference sequence). The CDR3 has 15 amino acids. V was pared by 5 bases and J by 6 bases, with 12 bases of the junction left unmatched. Variable domain in full (rest from reference TRBV7-9 and TRBJ2-7): DTGVSQNPRHKITKRGQNVTFRCDPISEHNRLYWYRQTLGQGPEFLTYFQNEAQLEKSRLLSDRFSAERPKGSFSTLEIQRTEQGDSAMYLCASSGPGQDFFEQYFGPGTRLTVT.

V and J are TRBV29-1 and TRBJ2-2; TRBD1 matches 9 bases. Germline V gene lookup returns CDR1 SQVTM and CDR2 ANQGSEA. The length of the CDR3 is 14 residues. V was clipped by 8 bases and J by 5 bases; unmatched bases: 9. The CDR3 here is CSIGTGRFTGELFF. In DNA form, the CDR3 reads TGCAGCATCGGGACAGGGAGGTTTACCGGGGAGCTGTTTTTT.

The chain employs TRBV29-1 and TRBJ1-1, with 7 bases aligning to TRBD1. The germline V gene has CDR1 SQVTM and CDR2 ANQGSEA. This CDR3 comprises 13 residues. V shed 5 bases, J shed 0 bases, and the junction held 3 bases outside the gene matches. CDR3 protein: CSVWDSLNTEAFF. CDR3 in DNA: TGCAGCGTTTGGGACAGTTTGAACACTGAAGCTTTCTTT.

The V gene is TRBV27, the J gene TRBJ2-3; 11 bases are shared with TRBD2. Germline V gives CDR1 MNHEY, CDR2 SMNVEV (reference sequence). J lost 6 bases, V lost 2 bases, and 1 base had no gene match. This CDR3 contains 14 residues. CDR3 DNA: TGTGCCAGCAGTTTACTAGCGGGAGGTGATACGCAGTATTTT. Encoded protein: CASSLLAGGDTQYF.

The chain combines TRBV11-1 with TRBJ2-7; no clear D. V lost 3 bases to trimming and J lost 3 bases, with 6 bases between them. The CDR3 extends over 12 amino acids. CDR1 and CDR2 from the germline V gene are SGHAT and FQDESV (reference sequence). The chain's CDR3 is CASSFLNYEQYF. The CDR3 DNA reads as TGTGCCAGCAGCTTCCTGAACTACGAGCAGTACTTC.

This rearrangement joins TRBV5-6 to TRBJ2-7; 10 bases agree with TRBD1. V lost 4 bases to trimming and J lost 4 bases; unmatched junction nucleotides: 8. Germline loops: CDR1 SGHDT, CDR2 YYEEEE. The CDR3 has 15 amino acids. The CDR3 DNA reads as TGTGCCAGCAGCGAAGCGGGACAGGGGTTTTACGAGCAGTACTTC. Its translation: CASSEAGQGFYEQYF.

This chain links TRBV27 with TRBJ1-1; D unresolved. This CDR3 contains 13 residues. Looked up from germline, CDR1 is MNHEY and CDR2 is SMNVEV (reference sequence). V was pared by 8 bases and J by 3 bases, with 13 bases between. In DNA, the CDR3 is TGTGCCAGCGGCATAGGTCGGCACACTGAAGCTTTCTTT. It translates to CASGIGRHTEAFF.

The chain uses TRBV1 and TRBJ1-5; TRBD1 reflects the table's D call only, with no check against the DNA. TRBV1 is a pseudogene segment. The CDR3 consists of 15 residues. The CDR3 reads CTSSQSQAPDQPQHF. The CDR3 nucleotides read TGCACCAGCAGCCAATCGCAGGCGCCGGATCAGCCCCAGCATTTT.

V gene TRBV7-8 combines with J gene TRBJ2-7, with 8 bases identical to TRBD2. The CDR3 runs to 18 residues. V lost 5 bases, J lost 0 bases, and 15 bases stayed unmatched. Germline-derived CDR1 and CDR2 are SGHVS and FQNEAQ. In nucleotides, the CDR3 is TGTGCCAGCAGCCCACGGGGGGAGGCGGGAGGTCGCTCCTACGAGCAGTACTTC. Encoded protein: CASSPRGEAGGRSYEQYF.

This clone was picked up one time. The chain has TRBV9 and TRBJ2-7; possibly TRBD2 for D (5 bases). Trimming stripped 3 bases from V and 0 bases from J, with 16 bases between. Germline-derived CDR1 and CDR2 are SGDLS and YYNGEE. The CDR3 is 16 residues long. The CDR3 here is CASSARGERSSYEQYF. As DNA, the CDR3 is TGTGCCAGCAGCGCCCGTGGGGAGCGGAGCTCCTACGAGCAGTACTTC.

The rearrangement uses TRBV9 and TRBJ1-2; 7 nucleotides align to TRBD1. CDR1 and CDR2 (germline): SGDLS, YYNGEE. The CDR3 sequence is 12 residues long. Unmatched junction bases numbered 6, after V lost 9 bases and J lost 4 bases. The CDR3 coding sequence is TGTGCCACCACCAACAGGGGCTATGGCTACACCTTC. This encodes CATTNRGYGYTF. The whole variable domain, filled in from reference TRBV9 and TRBJ1-2, reads DSGVTQTPKHLITATGQRVTLRCSPRSGDLSVYWYQQSLDQGLQFLIQYYNGEERAKGNILERFSAQQFPDLHSELNLSSLELGDSALYFCATTNRGYGYTFGSGTRLTVV.

In its sample, this clone was seen once. The J gene is TRBJ2-1, the V gene TRBV21-1; the table's D call TRBD2 went unverified against the DNA. TRBV21-1 is labeled a pseudogene. CDR3 size: 16 residues. CDR3 protein: CASSPWTSGRLNEQFF. For the CDR3, the DNA is TGTGCCAGCAGCCCGTGGACTAGCGGGAGACTCAATGAGCAGTTCTTC.

The V gene is TRBV5-1, the J gene TRBJ1-1, with D maybe TRBD1 (6 bases). CDR3 length equals 14 residues. Germline V gene lookup returns CDR1 SGHRS and CDR2 YFSETQ. The germline V and J ends were trimmed by 7 bases and 5 bases, with 18 bases remaining between them. The CDR3 DNA reads TGCGCCAGCGCCCCTTCCAGGGGCCATACTGAAGCTTTCTTT. Encoded protein: CASAPSRGHTEAFF. Looking up the rest from reference TRBV5-1 and TRBJ1-1 gives the full variable domain: KAGVTQTPRYLIKTRGQQVTLSCSPISGHRSVSWYQQTPGQGLQFLFEYFSETQRNKGNFPGRFSGRQFSNSRSEMNVSTLELGDSALYLCASAPSRGHTEAFFGQGTRLTVV.

The chain joins TRBV18 to TRBJ2-7, with 13 bases that match TRBD2. Germline CDR1 reads KGHSH; CDR2 reads LQKENI. V gave up 5 bases and J gave up 0 bases; unmatched junction bases: 4. CDR3 size: 16 residues. The CDR3 nucleotides read TGTGCCAGCTCAGGTACTAGCGGGAGGGCCTCCTACGAGCAGTACTTC. It translates to CASSGTSGRASYEQYF.

With respect to this clone: Different DNA sequences within this sample yield the same CDR3. The rearrangement uses TRBV7-9 and TRBJ2-3; D not certain. CDR3 length equals 12 residues. CDR1 is SEHNR, CDR2 FQNEAQ, per germline (reference sequence). V was trimmed by 1 base and J by 1 base, leaving 0 bases between them. CDR3 sequence reads: CASSLGTDTQYF. As DNA, the CDR3 is TGTGCCAGCAGCTTAGGCACAGATACGCAGTATTTT.

In its sample, this clone was seen once. Other DNA sequences in the sample encode the same CDR3. The chain recombines TRBV12-5 with TRBJ2-3; a possible D gene is TRBD1 (5 bases). Trimming took off 5 bases at V and 6 bases at J, with 6 bases between the two ends. The CDR3 is 11 residues long. Looked up from germline, CDR1 is LGHNT and CDR2 is FRNRAP. DNA of the CDR3: TGTGCTAGTGGTCCAGGGGATACGCAGTATTTT. Its translation is CASGPGDTQYF.

The chain carries TRBV27 and TRBJ2-7; D is undetermined. Trimming took 6 bases from V and 1 from J, leaving 10 bases between them. This CDR3 has 13 amino acids. Germline-derived CDR1 and CDR2 are MNHEY and SMNVEV (reference sequence). CDR3 sequence (DNA): TGTGCCAGCAGATCAGCCCTATCCTACGAGCAGTACTTC. Encoded protein: CASRSALSYEQYF.

This clone was found once. The gene calls are TRBV9 and TRBJ1-2; the match to TRBD1 covers 8 bases. CDR1 SGDLS and CDR2 YYNGEE come from the germline V gene. Trimming at V came to 3 bases and at J to 6 bases, leaving 10 bases not matched to a gene. The CDR3 length is 15 residues. The CDR3 DNA reads as TGTGCCAGCAGCGCCGAGACAGGGGCGGCCAATGGCTACACCTTC. Residues: CASSAETGAANGYTF.

J is TRBJ2-3 and V is TRBV7-2, with D tentatively TRBD2 (5 bases). The CDR3 totals 13 residues. CDR1 and CDR2 from the germline V gene are SGHTA and FQGNSA. Between the trimmed V and J ends, which lost 4 bases and 6 bases, there was a span of 11 bases. The CDR3 coding sequence is TGTGCCAGCAGCTCCGATCCTAGCGATACGCAGTATTTT. It is translated as CASSSDPSDTQYF.

The chain is built from TRBV2 and TRBJ2-3; 8 bases align to TRBD2. The CDR3 totals 13 residues. The germline V gene encodes CDR1 SNHLY and CDR2 FYNNEI. J gave up 6 bases and V 9 bases, and 8 bases lay outside the gene matches. The CDR3 region has the DNA TGTGCCAGTGGGGGGCTAGCGGGCGATACGCAGTATTTT. This encodes CASGGLAGDTQYF.

This chain joins TRBV7-9 and TRBJ2-3, with 8 bases fitting TRBD1. The germline V gene encodes CDR1 SEHNR and CDR2 FQNEAQ (reference sequence). The CDR3 loop spans 19 amino acids. The ends lost 2 bases at V and 1 base at J; junction bases unmatched: 14. CDR3: CASSLSGGERGSGTDTQYF. Written as DNA, the CDR3 is TGTGCCAGCAGCTTATCAGGGGGCGAGAGAGGTAGCGGCACAGATACGCAGTATTTT.

This chain links TRBV28 with TRBJ1-2; D unresolved. This CDR3 is 11 amino acids long. From germline, CDR1 is MDHEN and CDR2 SYDVKM. Trimming took off 3 bases at V and 4 bases at J, with 3 bases between the two ends. The CDR3 nucleotides read TGTGCCAGCAGTTTCGTCTATGGCTACACCTTC. It translates to CASSFVYGYTF.

Details on this clone: Additional DNA sequences in this sample encode the identical CDR3. V gene TRBV6-5 combines with J gene TRBJ2-3; D gene ambiguous. V gave up 0 bases and J gave up 5 bases, with 6 bases separating them. The germline gives CDR1 MNHEY, CDR2 SVGAGI. This CDR3 spans 13 amino acids. The CDR3 sequence is CASSYSTGDTQYF. In nucleotides, the CDR3 is TGTGCCAGCAGTTACTCTACTGGAGATACGCAGTATTTT.

The chain carries TRBV4-1 and TRBJ2-7, with TRBD1 identical over 7 bases. The junction had 8 bases not matched to a gene; V was cut back by 4 bases and J by 5 bases. The CDR3 sequence is 14 residues long. Germline loops: CDR1 MGHRA, CDR2 YSYEKL. CDR3 in DNA: TGCGCCAGCAGCCCACCCGACAGGGCACACGAGCAGTACTTC. Amino acid sequence: CASSPPDRAHEQYF.

The rearrangement links TRBV7-9 to TRBJ2-3; TRBD2 agrees at 10 bases. The CDR3 covers 16 residues. V lost 3 bases to trimming and J lost 2 bases; unmatched junction nucleotides: 5. Germline CDR1 is SEHNR and CDR2 is FQNEAQ (reference sequence). In nucleotides, the CDR3 is TGTGCCAGCAGCTTGACCGGACTAGCGGTCACAGATACGCAGTATTTT. Translated, it gives CASSLTGLAVTDTQYF.

This rearrangement joins TRBV27 to TRBJ2-7, with D perhaps matching TRBD1 (6 bases). This CDR3 has 14 amino acids. CDR1 and CDR2 (germline): MNHEY, SMNVEV (reference sequence). The V end lost 6 bases, the J end lost 3 bases, and 15 bases lay between the germline ends. This CDR3 reads CASSIFPGDYEQYF. CDR3 nucleotides: TGTGCCAGCAGCATCTTCCCAGGGGACTACGAGCAGTACTTC.

V usage is TRBV27 and J usage is TRBJ2-2, with 8 bases lining up with TRBD1. Trimming removed 3 bases from V and 7 bases from J; junction bases left unmatched: 7. The CDR3 spans 15 residues. Germline V gene data show CDR1 as MNHEY and CDR2 as SMNVEV (reference sequence). The CDR3 loop reads CASSLNGGTGGELFF. CDR3 nucleotides: TGTGCCAGCAGTTTGAATGGCGGGACAGGCGGGGAGCTGTTTTTT.

This chain uses TRBV11-2 with TRBJ2-1, with 11 bases identical to TRBD2. The V gene end was trimmed by 0 bases and the J gene end by 0 bases; junction bases not matched to a gene: 10. CDR3 length: 20 amino acids. The germline V gene has CDR1 SGHAT and CDR2 FQNNGV. The CDR3 bases are TGTGCCAGCAGCTTAGATCGACTAGCGGGGACATTAAGCTCCTACAATGAGCAGTTCTTC. It codes for CASSLDRLAGTLSSYNEQFF.

The chain couples TRBV5-1 to TRBJ2-7; D might be TRBD1 (6 bases). Germline loops: CDR1 SGHRS, CDR2 YFSETQ. The CDR3 has 14 residues. Deletions cut 3 bases from V and 2 bases from J, with 12 bases between. DNA for the CDR3: TGCGCCAGCAGCTCCGGGACAATTCCCTACGAGCAGTACTTC. Protein product: CASSSGTIPYEQYF. The variable domain in full, with the rest retrieved from reference TRBV5-1 and TRBJ2-7, is KAGVTQTPRYLIKTRGQQVTLSCSPISGHRSVSWYQQTPGQGLQFLFEYFSETQRNKGNFPGRFSGRQFSNSRSEMNVSTLELGDSALYLCASSSGTIPYEQYFGPGTRLTVT.

CDR3 protein: CASSLRPTQTQYF. The CDR3 nucleotides are TGTGCCAGCAGCTTACGTCCTACCCAGACCCAGTACTTC. J is TRBJ2-5 and V is TRBV11-2; D not resolved. Between the trimmed V and J ends, which lost 2 bases and 6 bases, there was a span of 10 bases. CDR3 length equals 13 residues. Germline assignment: CDR1 SGHAT and CDR2 FQNNGV. The full variable domain, completed using reference TRBV11-2 and TRBJ2-5, is EAGVAQSPRYKIIEKRQSVAFWCNPISGHATLYWYQQILGQGPKLLIQFQNNGVVDDSQLPKDRFSAERLKGVDSTLKIQPAKLEDSAVYLCASSLRPTQTQYFGPGTRLLVL.

This chain uses TRBV7-2 with TRBJ2-5; perhaps TRBD1 as D (5 bases). Between the trimmed V and J ends, which lost 3 bases and 3 bases, there was a span of 17 bases. Germline V gene lookup returns CDR1 SGHTA and CDR2 FQGNSA. The length of the CDR3 is 16 residues. Here the CDR3 reads CASSFPRGSAKETQYF. CDR3 nucleotide sequence: TGTGCCAGCAGCTTCCCAAGGGGCTCTGCAAAAGAGACCCAGTACTTC.

The J gene is TRBJ2-3, the V gene TRBV4-1; D remains unclear. Trimming removed 3 bases from V and 6 bases from J, with 4 bases in between. The CDR3 is 11 amino acids. CDR1 and CDR2 (germline): MGHRA, YSYEKL. CDR3 DNA: TGCGCCAGCAGCCAGAAGGATACGCAGTATTTT. It specifies CASSQKDTQYF.